This passage covers 21 T cell receptor beta chains from one sample sequenced in a study of cytomegalovirus exposure and HLA in healthy donors. The PCR contained 60 Vbeta and 13 Jbeta primers. Sequencing was performed with immunoSEQ multiplex PCR; in TCRdb, only in-frame clones are kept and a portion is missing. Of about 140,000 clones listed, 60% to 80% were seen once; the top ten hold 1.5% to 2%. Sequenced material: PBMCs. The receptors were sampled from a woman aged 30 to 39 in good health and CMV-seronegative.

The chain joins TRBV5-4 to TRBJ2-3, with 10 bases fitting TRBD2. This CDR3 comprises 15 residues. The J segment lost 3 bases and the V segment lost 3 bases, leaving 4 bases of the junction unmatched. The V gene's germline CDR1 is SGHNT and CDR2 YYREEE (reference sequence). The CDR3 spells CASSSSGGGTDTQYF. In DNA form, the CDR3 reads TGTGCCAGCAGCTCGAGCGGGGGGGGTACAGATACGCAGTATTTT.

The chain combines TRBV6-1 with TRBJ1-1; 7 bases fit TRBD1. This CDR3 spans 13 amino acids. From germline, CDR1 is MNHNS and CDR2 SASEGT. Unmatched junction bases numbered 2, after V lost 4 bases and J lost 3 bases. The CDR3 nucleotides read TGTGCCAGCAGTGTAGACAGGGACACTGAAGCTTTCTTT. Encoded protein: CASSVDRDTEAFF.

The chain joins TRBV6-6 to TRBJ1-2; TRBD1 might be the D (5 bases). The CDR3 runs 16 residues. V was cut by 3 bases and J by 0 bases, with 14 bases left in between. Germline lookup yields CDR1 MNHNY and CDR2 SVGAGI (reference sequence). The CDR3 loop reads CASSYLRQPANYGYTF. The CDR3 DNA follows: TGTGCCAGCAGTTATTTACGACAGCCAGCTAACTATGGCTACACCTTC.

The rearrangement uses TRBV5-6 and TRBJ1-2, with TRBD1 matching 8 bases. Germline V CDR1 and CDR2: SGHDT, YYEEEE. The CDR3 loop spans 14 amino acids. J gave up 0 bases and V 4 bases, and 2 bases lay outside the gene matches. As DNA, the CDR3 is TGTGCCAGCAGCCAACAGGGGGCTAACTATGGCTACACCTTC. Encoded protein: CASSQQGANYGYTF.

J is TRBJ1-3 and V is TRBV4-1; D gene uncertain. V was pared by 0 bases and J by 7 bases, with 16 bases between. Per germline, CDR1 MGHRA and CDR2 YSYEKL. CDR3 size: 16 residues. The CDR3, as DNA: TGCGCCAGCAGCCAAGACGAGGGCCGAGTCACGAACACCATATATTTT. The encoded protein is CASSQDEGRVTNTIYF.

This chain uses TRBV6-1 with TRBJ2-7; TRBD2 matches 7 bases. CDR3 size: 14 residues. Unmatched junction bases numbered 7, after V lost 2 bases and J lost 6 bases. Per germline, CDR1 MNHNS and CDR2 SASEGT. The CDR3: CASSELRSGGEQYF. The CDR3 DNA sequence: TGTGCCAGCAGTGAATTGAGGTCGGGAGGCGAGCAGTACTTC.

The chain recombines TRBV7-9 with TRBJ1-3, with TRBD1 matching 7 bases. There are 16 residues in the CDR3. Germline CDR1 reads SEHNR; CDR2 reads FQNEAQ (reference sequence). V shed 2 bases and J 4 bases; nucleotides not matched to a gene: 8. This CDR3 reads CASSLPTGVSGNTIYF. The CDR3 DNA reads TGTGCCAGCAGCTTACCAACAGGGGTATCCGGAAACACCATATATTTT.

V usage is TRBV19 and J usage is TRBJ1-6; D is undetermined. This CDR3 is built from 12 residues. Trimming removed 7 bases from V and 9 bases from J, with 10 bases in between. The germline gives CDR1 LNHDA, CDR2 SQIVND (reference sequence). CDR3 DNA: TGTGCCAGTACCTATCCCGGTTCACCCCTCCACTTT. Translation gives CASTYPGSPLHF.

The chain employs TRBV14 and TRBJ1-2; D possibly corresponds to TRBD1 (6 bases). This CDR3 region has 14 residues. Germline CDR1 and CDR2: SGHDN and FVKESK. V was shortened by 3 bases and J by 5 bases, with 13 bases between the two germline ends. The CDR3 loop reads CASSQDSWAYGYTF. The CDR3 DNA reads as TGTGCCAGCAGCCAGGACAGTTGGGCTTATGGCTACACCTTC.

The chain has TRBV5-6 and TRBJ1-2; TRBD1 is a possible D gene (5 bases). Germline-derived CDR1 and CDR2 are SGHDT and YYEEEE. This CDR3 region has 15 residues. Trimming left V 3 bases short and J 1 base short, with 13 bases between. The CDR3 is CASSSNDRINYGYTF. The CDR3, as DNA: TGTGCCAGCAGCTCAAACGACAGAATTAACTATGGCTACACCTTC.

The chain has TRBV18 and TRBJ1-3; D unclear. The CDR3 is 15 residues long. From germline, CDR1 is KGHSH and CDR2 LQKENI. Trimming removed 6 bases at V and 4 bases at J, with 16 bases between. The chain's CDR3 is CASSLSLQRGNTIYF. The CDR3 nucleotides are TGTGCCAGCTCCCTATCACTTCAGCGGGGAAACACCATATATTTT.

This clone was seen a single time. V gene TRBV6-1 combines with J gene TRBJ2-7; 9 bases fit TRBD1. There are 15 residues in the CDR3. With 7 bases clipped from V and 4 bases from J, the junction kept 11 bases outside the gene matches. Germline lookup yields CDR1 MNHNS and CDR2 SASEGT. CDR3 in DNA: TGTGCCAGCATCAATACCGGGACAGGGCTATACGAGCAGTACTTC. Amino acid sequence: CASINTGTGLYEQYF.

The chain joins TRBV5-4 to TRBJ2-3; 8 bases align to TRBD2. This CDR3 is 17 amino acids long. V trimming: 3 bases; J trimming: 3 bases; junction bases outside the gene matches: 12. Per germline, CDR1 SGHNT and CDR2 YYREEE (reference sequence). CDR3 sequence (DNA): TGTGCCAGCAGCTCGGGAGGGCGGGGCGCAGTAACAGATACGCAGTATTTT. This translates into CASSSGGRGAVTDTQYF.

This clone was counted a few times. The genes are TRBV4-1 and TRBJ2-1; perhaps TRBD1 as D (6 bases). The germline V gene has CDR1 MGHRA and CDR2 YSYEKL. This CDR3 has 17 residues. Trimming shortened V by 2 bases and J by 0 bases, and 14 bases separated the two germline ends. CDR3 DNA: TGCGCCAGCAGCCAACTGAGGACAGCGACCTCCTACAATGAGCAGTTCTTC. It yields the protein CASSQLRTATSYNEQFF.

This clone showed up just a few times. The chain uses TRBV6-1 and TRBJ2-3; TRBD1 agrees at 12 bases. The CDR3 contains 16 residues. V lost 3 bases, J lost 6 bases, and 7 bases stayed unmatched. Per the germline V gene, CDR1 is MNHNS and CDR2 is SASEGT. The CDR3 loop is CASSDGTGGGSDTQYF. CDR3 coding DNA: TGTGCCAGCAGTGACGGGACAGGGGGCGGTTCGGATACGCAGTATTTT.

This chain uses TRBV6-1 with TRBJ1-2; the D is unclear. V lost 10 bases to trimming and J lost 13 bases, with 13 bases between them. CDR1 and CDR2 from the germline V gene are MNHNS and SASEGT. There are 9 residues in the CDR3. The CDR3 DNA is TGTGCCACCGCCCTGGCCTTCACCTTC. Translation gives CATALAFTF.

The chain joins TRBV7-3 to TRBJ1-6, with D possibly TRBD1 on 5 matching bases. The CDR3 has 15 residues. Germline V lookup: CDR1 SGHTA, CDR2 FQGTGA. The V end lost 11 bases, the J end lost 6 bases, and 20 bases lay between the germline ends. The CDR3: CASSLGVSGNSPLHF. CDR3 bases: TGTGCCTCTTCCTTAGGGGTATCGGGTAATTCACCCCTCCACTTT.

The rearrangement links TRBV5-6 to TRBJ1-1; D not resolved. Trimming pared 0 bases from V and 1 base from J, leaving 16 bases between. CDR3 length equals 17 residues. Germline lookup yields CDR1 SGHDT and CDR2 YYEEEE. CDR3 DNA sequence: TGTGCCAGCAGCTTGGGGGGTTACATGCGGGCGAACACTGAAGCTTTCTTT. The encoded protein is CASSLGGYMRANTEAFF.

Only a few counts were recorded for this clone. The V and J genes are TRBV2 and TRBJ1-1; D is undetermined. Deletions cut 7 bases from V and 1 base from J, with 16 bases between. Germline CDR1 is SNHLY and CDR2 is FYNNEI. The CDR3 extends over 15 amino acids. The CDR3 protein is CASTSNTGWNTEAFF. In DNA, the CDR3 is TGTGCCAGCACCTCCAATACCGGGTGGAACACTGAAGCTTTCTTT.

The genes are TRBV2 and TRBJ1-2; 8 positions agree with TRBD1. This CDR3 is built from 15 residues. Germline CDR1 SNHLY, CDR2 FYNNEI. The V segment lost 4 bases and the J segment 5 bases; nucleotides outside the gene matches: 9. For the CDR3, the DNA is TGTGCCAGCAGTGGACTAGGACAGGGTGGATATGGCTACACCTTC. It codes for CASSGLGQGGYGYTF.

This clone was counted a few times. This chain connects TRBV27 to TRBJ1-2, with 7 positions matching TRBD1. CDR3 length equals 16 residues. Looked up from germline, CDR1 is MNHEY and CDR2 is SMNVEV (reference sequence). V lost 6 bases and J lost 3; bases outside the gene matches: 13. In DNA form, the CDR3 reads TGTGCCAGCAGACGTCAGACAGGGATCCGGGACTATGGCTACACCTTC. This codes for CASRRQTGIRDYGYTF.